Described below is a single T cell receptor (beta chain) sequence and its context. Its recognized antigen is unknown. Base qualities were left out, and no much larger clone turns up one base away. The data were obtained in a study of patients and donors after allogeneic stem cell transplantation (TCRdb year 2020). Libraries were made using RT-PCR. TCRdb shows the sequencer as NextSeq 550. TCRdb reworked the public reads: Q25 trimming with fastp, MiXCR clone assembly, productive beta chains retained. Every CDR3 protein is listed once, alongside the most common genes and DNA of its rows. The sample table holds tens of thousands of distinct CDR3 sequences, of which around 49% were seen once. More than 55% of the sample belongs to the ten largest clones. This sequence originates from a human donor who was either an allogeneic HSCT recipient or a stem cell or donor lymphocyte infusion donor (not recorded which). It is not recorded whose cells these are; they may come from a transplant donor. The source material was blood, either unsorted or a sorted T cell fraction (not recorded which).

This receptor carries the CDR3 CASSFSGQGSNQPQHF. The bases are TGTGCCAGCAGTTTTTCGGGGCAGGGAAGCAATCAGCCCCAGCATTTT. Recombination connected TRBV27 to TRBJ1-5; the D gene is perhaps TRBD1, from 5 matching bases. The germline V gene (reference sequence) specifies MNHEY as CDR1 and SMNVEV as CDR2. V is pared back by 3 bases and J by 1 base, with 13 bases lying between the germline termini. The CDR3 holds 16 amino acids from the cysteine to the phenylalanine. Only the CDR3 portion is preserved as DNA: 48 bases, with reading frame beginning at the first base.